This paragraph reports one T cell receptor (beta chain). Its target is unknown. The source of the sample is a study of shared clonotypes between healthy human individuals. Researchers partitioned CD4+ cells into CD45RA+ naive and CD45RA-negative memory subsets. Trimming took off 3 bases at V and 13 bases at J, with 16 bases between the two ends. In germline, CDR1 is SGHTA, CDR2 FQGTGA. The CDR3 consists of 13 residues. Data came from immunoSEQ multiplex PCR; TCRdb stores just in-frame clones and leaves some out. Of over a million clones in the sample, around three quarters were seen once. Study-level results: Blood was the sole source, and tissue repertoires probably differ. Relative to memory subsets, naive subsets generally showed larger estimated richness. With a few donors compared, around 4.7% of naive CD4 clonotypes were shared.

Sequencing was done on a sample of memory CD4+ T cells from PBMCs. The subset here: CD45RA-negative fraction. The TCR was taken from a young man in good health. Some clones in this sample may be carry-over from other donors' samples. J is TRBJ2-1 and V is TRBV7-3; D is perhaps TRBD2 (5 bases). For the CDR3, the DNA is TGTGCCAGCAGCTTCCAACCTAGCAACCCTCAGTTCTTC. Protein: CASSFQPSNPQFF.